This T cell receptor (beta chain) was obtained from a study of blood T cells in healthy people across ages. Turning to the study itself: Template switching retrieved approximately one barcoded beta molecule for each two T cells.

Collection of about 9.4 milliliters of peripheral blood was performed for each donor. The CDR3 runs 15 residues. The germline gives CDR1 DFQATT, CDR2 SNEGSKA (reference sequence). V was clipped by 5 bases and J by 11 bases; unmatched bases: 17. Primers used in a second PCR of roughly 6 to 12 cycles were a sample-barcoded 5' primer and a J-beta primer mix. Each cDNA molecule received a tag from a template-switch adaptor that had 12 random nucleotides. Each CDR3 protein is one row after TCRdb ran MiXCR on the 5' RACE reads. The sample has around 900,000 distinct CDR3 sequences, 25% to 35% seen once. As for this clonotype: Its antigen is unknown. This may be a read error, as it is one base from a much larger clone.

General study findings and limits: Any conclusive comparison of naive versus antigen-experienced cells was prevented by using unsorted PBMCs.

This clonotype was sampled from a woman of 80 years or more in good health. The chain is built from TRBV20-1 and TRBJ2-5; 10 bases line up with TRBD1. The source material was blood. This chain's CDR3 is CSAHFRDRGLHEQYF. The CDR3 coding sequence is TGCAGTGCTCACTTCCGGGACAGGGGATTACATGAGCAGTACTTC.